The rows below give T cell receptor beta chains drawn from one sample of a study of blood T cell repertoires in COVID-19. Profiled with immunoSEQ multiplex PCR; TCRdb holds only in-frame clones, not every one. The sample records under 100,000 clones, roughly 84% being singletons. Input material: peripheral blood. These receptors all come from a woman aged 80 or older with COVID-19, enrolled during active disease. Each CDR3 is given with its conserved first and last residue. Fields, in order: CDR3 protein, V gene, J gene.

CASSLVRGDYEQYF	TRBV11-2	TRBJ2-7
CATSITTGIRYTF	TRBV15	TRBJ1-2
CSASPLAGRQETQYF	TRBV20-1	TRBJ2-5
CSGNLQGFVNEQFF	TRBV29-1	TRBJ2-1
CASGRLAANTGELFF	TRBV19	TRBJ2-2
CASGSCSPLHF	TRBV6-4	TRBJ1-6
CASSLPGIFTDTQYF	TRBV5-4	TRBJ2-3
CASSPRDFSGNTIYF	TRBV18	TRBJ1-3
CASSPRTSGSYEQFF	TRBV5-4	TRBJ2-1
CASSFRTGTFYTF	TRBV27	TRBJ1-2
CASRGPWEKLFF	TRBV28	TRBJ1-4
CASSQTGTGETQYF	TRBV5-1	TRBJ2-5
CASSPGGRASHTDTQYF	TRBV18	TRBJ2-3
CASSSVGWNTGELFF	TRBV7-2	TRBJ2-2
CASSQDLGYEQYF	TRBV3-1/TRBV3-2	TRBJ2-7
CAWSVGGSGNTIYF	TRBV30	TRBJ1-3
CASSLGTYTEAFF	TRBV12-3/TRBV12-4	TRBJ1-1
CASSGQGGETQYF	TRBV2	TRBJ2-5
CASSLGLAGRPYNEQFF	TRBV5-1	TRBJ2-1
CASSGGESAEAFF	TRBV6-4	TRBJ1-1
CASRETGTDYGYTF	TRBV5-1	TRBJ1-2
CASSSPGGEQYF	TRBV5-4	TRBJ2-7
CATSDLHTQRYF	TRBV24-1	TRBJ2-3
CASSLRRESGYTF	TRBV12-3/TRBV12-4	TRBJ1-2
CSVDGLAGNLDTQYF	TRBV29-1	TRBJ2-3
CASSSSRGSYEQYF	TRBV11-2	TRBJ2-7
CASSVAGQGIYGYTF	TRBV9	TRBJ1-2
CASSPLTEAFF	TRBV9	TRBJ1-1
CASSESASSLHF	TRBV2	TRBJ1-6
CSVDGSSGGTDTQYF	TRBV29-1	TRBJ2-3
CASSSGAWNEKLFF	TRBV18	TRBJ1-4
CASSNDRIYEQYF	TRBV6-6	TRBJ2-7
CASSLGLAGGLYEQFF	TRBV5-1	TRBJ2-1
CASSIVSGYGYTF	TRBV19	TRBJ1-2
CASSDTNRAGYTF	TRBV6-4	TRBJ1-2
CASGPRGDEQYF	TRBV12-5	TRBJ2-7
CASSTGTSGSTDTQYF	TRBV5-4	TRBJ2-3
CSARGLDEAFF	TRBV20-1	TRBJ1-1
CASLLVSHEQFF	TRBV18	TRBJ2-1
CASSHLLAGVNEQFF	TRBV3-1/TRBV3-2	TRBJ2-1
CASSLSDTGGPYEQYF	TRBV4-1	TRBJ2-7
CASSLWDRGHYEQYF	TRBV5-1	TRBJ2-7
CASSLEQGAYEQYF	TRBV7-6	TRBJ2-7
CASSLGLGVGANVLTF	TRBV4-3	TRBJ2-6
CASSPRTSSGSTDTQYF	TRBV5-4	TRBJ2-3
CASSSSRSSDTQYF	TRBV5-4	TRBJ2-3
CASSSQVANTGELFF	TRBV11-3	TRBJ2-2
CASSPRAGQETQYF	TRBV4-3	TRBJ2-5
CASSQVGTGQYF	TRBV3-1/TRBV3-2	TRBJ2-7
CASSTSGGTNYGYTF	TRBV19	TRBJ1-2
CASSSTGTGYREQYF	TRBV5-1	TRBJ2-7
CSVDQGAWETQYF	TRBV29-1	TRBJ2-5
CASSSLQGAGSPLHF	TRBV5-1	TRBJ1-6
CASSPRTGTDTQYF	TRBV18	TRBJ2-3
CSADSAGAFSGNTIYF	TRBV29-1	TRBJ1-3
CASSEAGTGFDEQYF	TRBV2	TRBJ2-7
CASMRAGPNYGYTF	TRBV28	TRBJ1-2
CASSRPRDSEAFF	TRBV6-2/TRBV6-3	TRBJ1-1
CATSRDTGLAGRLLSDTQYF	TRBV15	TRBJ2-3